This T cell receptor (beta chain) was observed in a study of blood T cell repertoires in COVID-19. Looking at the study overall: Some COVID-19 samples were acute and others convalescent; all came from the United States, Italy and Spain. T cells, B-cell-depleted T cells, or PBMCs supplied cDNA or gDNA.

Here immunoSEQ multiplex PCR was the method, and the copy in TCRdb shows in-frame clones only, minus some. The sample records fewer than 120,000 clones, about three quarters being singletons. V was trimmed by 0 bases and J by 3 bases, leaving 8 bases between them. The CDR3 sequence is 14 residues long. From germline, CDR1 is KGHSH and CDR2 LQKENI. Sequences were obtained from peripheral blood. This clonotype was obtained from a woman at least 80 years old with active or convalescent COVID-19. This chain uses TRBV18 with TRBJ1-2; D remains unclear. The DNA for the CDR3 is TGTGCCAGCTCACCACCCTCCCGTTACTATGGCTACACCTTC. This codes for CASSPPSRYYGYTF.